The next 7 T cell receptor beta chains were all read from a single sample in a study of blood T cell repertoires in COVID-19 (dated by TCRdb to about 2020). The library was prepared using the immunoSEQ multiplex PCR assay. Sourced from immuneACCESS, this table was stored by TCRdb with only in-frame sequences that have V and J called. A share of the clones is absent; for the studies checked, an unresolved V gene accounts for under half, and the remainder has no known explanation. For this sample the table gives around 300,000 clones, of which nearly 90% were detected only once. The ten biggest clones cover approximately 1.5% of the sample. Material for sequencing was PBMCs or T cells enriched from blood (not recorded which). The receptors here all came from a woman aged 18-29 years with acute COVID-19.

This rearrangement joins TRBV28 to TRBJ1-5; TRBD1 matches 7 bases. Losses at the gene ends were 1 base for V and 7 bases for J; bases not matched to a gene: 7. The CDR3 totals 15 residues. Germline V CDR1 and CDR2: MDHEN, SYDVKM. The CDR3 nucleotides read TGTGCCAGCAGTTTATTCAGAACAGGGGCCCAGCCCCAGCATTTT. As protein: CASSLFRTGAQPQHF.

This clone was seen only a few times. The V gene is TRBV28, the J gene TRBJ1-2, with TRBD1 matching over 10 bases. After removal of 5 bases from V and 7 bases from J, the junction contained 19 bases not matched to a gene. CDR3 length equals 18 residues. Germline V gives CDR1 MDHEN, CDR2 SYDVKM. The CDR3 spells CASSTQLKLTGGIGGYTF. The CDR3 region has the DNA TGTGCCAGCAGTACCCAACTCAAATTGACAGGGGGCATTGGTGGCTACACCTTC.

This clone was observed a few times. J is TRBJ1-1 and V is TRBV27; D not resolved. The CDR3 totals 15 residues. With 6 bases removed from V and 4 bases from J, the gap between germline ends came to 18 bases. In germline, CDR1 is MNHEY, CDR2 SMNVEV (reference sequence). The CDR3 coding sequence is TGTGCCAGCAGGGACGGGAAGGCTCGGGGCACTGAAGCTTTCTTT. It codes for CASRDGKARGTEAFF.

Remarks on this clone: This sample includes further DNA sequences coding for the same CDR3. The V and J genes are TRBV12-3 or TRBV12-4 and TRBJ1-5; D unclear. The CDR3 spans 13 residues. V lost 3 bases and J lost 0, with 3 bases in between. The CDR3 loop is CASSLYSNQPQHF. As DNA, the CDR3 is TGTGCCAGCAGTTTGTATAGCAATCAGCCCCAGCATTTT.

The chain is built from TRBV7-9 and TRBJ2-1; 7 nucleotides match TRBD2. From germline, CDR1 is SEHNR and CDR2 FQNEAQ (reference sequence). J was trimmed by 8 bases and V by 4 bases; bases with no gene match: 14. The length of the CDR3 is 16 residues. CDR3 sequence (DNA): TGTGCCAGCAGCTGGAATACCCTTAGAGCGGGATATGAGCAGTTCTTC. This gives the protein CASSWNTLRAGYEQFF. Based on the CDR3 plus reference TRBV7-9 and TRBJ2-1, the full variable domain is DTGVSQNPRHKITKRGQNVTFRCDPISEHNRLYWYRQTLGQGPEFLTYFQNEAQLEKSRLLSDRFSAERPKGSFSTLEIQRTEQGDSAMYLCASSWNTLRAGYEQFFGPGTRLTVL.

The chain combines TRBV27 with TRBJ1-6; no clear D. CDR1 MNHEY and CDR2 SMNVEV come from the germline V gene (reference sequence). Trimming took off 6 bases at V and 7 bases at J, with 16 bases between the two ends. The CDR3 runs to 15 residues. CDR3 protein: CASRPLGQVNSPLHF. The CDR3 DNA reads TGTGCCAGCAGACCTCTTGGGCAGGTCAATTCACCCCTCCACTTT.

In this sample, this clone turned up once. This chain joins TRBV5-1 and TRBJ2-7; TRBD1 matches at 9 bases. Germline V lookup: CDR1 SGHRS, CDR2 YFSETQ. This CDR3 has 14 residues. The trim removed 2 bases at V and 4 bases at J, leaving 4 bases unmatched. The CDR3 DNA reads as TGCGCCAGCAGCTTAAGGGACAGGGAGTACGAGCAGTACTTC. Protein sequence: CASSLRDREYEQYF.